This T cell receptor beta chain was captured in a study of CD8 T cells in Susac syndrome. Random hexamers were used to reverse transcribe roughly 0.45 to 1 ug of RNA. TCRdb fed the immunoSEQ multiplex PCR reads into MiXCR, producing one record per CDR3 protein. The sample has 250,000 to 300,000 distinct CDR3 sequences, roughly 85% seen once. The length of the CDR3 is 14 residues. V gave up 5 bases and J gave up 1 base, with 14 bases separating them. Germline-derived CDR1 and CDR2 are SQVTM and ANQGSEA. The clonotype comes from a human donor with multiple sclerosis. J is TRBJ2-5 and V is TRBV29-1; a possible D gene is TRBD2 (6 bases). Sequenced input: CD8+ T cells from PBMCs. CDR3 sequence (DNA): TGCAGCGTTTGGGGGGTGGCCGTCCAAGAGACCCAGTACTTC. The encoded protein is CSVWGVAVQETQYF. The full variable domain, completed using reference TRBV29-1 and TRBJ2-5, is SAVISQKPSRDICQRGTSLTIQCQVDSQVTMMFWYRQQPGQSLTLIATANQGSEATYESGFVIDKFPISRPNLTFSTLTVSNMSPEDSSIYLCSVWGVAVQETQYFGPGTRLLVL.